A selection of T cell receptor beta chains follows, all from one sample in a study of blood T cell repertoires in COVID-19. Only in-frame clones appear in the TCRdb table, and some are missing; sequencing was by immunoSEQ multiplex PCR. The repertoire has approximately 260,000 clones, 82% of them found once; the top ten carry 9.5% to 15%. Source material: peripheral blood. The source of these receptors is a woman between 55 and 75 years old with active or convalescent COVID-19. Each CDR3 is given with its conserved first and last residue. D genes are given only for firm matches. Not all rows give a size; the values are once, few, many and, for expanded clones, a class.

d_call	clone_size	j_call	v_call	cdr3_aa	cdr3_nt
TRBD2	-	TRBJ2-2	TRBV3-1/TRBV3-2	CASSLRTSGGTGELFF	TGTGCCAGCAGCCTGAGGACTAGCGGTGGCACCGGGGAGCTGTTTTTT
TRBD1	-	TRBJ1-6	TRBV5-1	CASSLTGVNSPLHF	TGCGCCAGCAGCCTTACAGGGGTAAATTCACCCCTCCACTTT
-	-	TRBJ2-2	TRBV23-1	CASSQPCAGELFF	TGCGCCAGCAGTCAACCCTGTGCCGGGGAGCTGTTTTTT
-	-	TRBJ1-3	TRBV19	CASTNGEGVDGNTIYF	TGTGCCAGTACCAATGGGGAGGGGGTTGATGGAAACACCATATATTTT
-	-	TRBJ2-1	TRBV7-9	CASSLRGEGPAGNEQFF	TGTGCCAGCAGCTTAAGGGGCGAGGGACCAGCGGGCAATGAGCAGTTCTTC
-	-	TRBJ2-2	TRBV30	CAWSRGQGSGGELFF	TGTGCCTGGAGTAGAGGGCAGGGGAGTGGCGGGGAGCTGTTTTTT
-	once	TRBJ1-3	TRBV19	CASSIGQRRGNTIYF	TGTGCCAGTAGTATCGGCCAGCGGCGAGGAAACACCATATATTTT
-	-	TRBJ2-1	TRBV4-3	CASSQEGGARDNEQFF	TGCGCCAGCAGCCAGGAAGGGGGGGCACGTGACAATGAGCAGTTCTTC
TRBD1	-	TRBJ1-2	TRBV9	CASSVGGGGYTF	TGTGCCAGCAGCGTAGGAGGGGGCGGCTACACCTTC
TRBD1	medium-sized	TRBJ1-3	TRBV2	CASSQDRAGSGNTIYF	TGTGCCAGCAGCCAAGACAGGGCAGGCTCTGGAAACACCATATATTTT
TRBD1	-	TRBJ2-7	TRBV19	CASTTQGAGSYEQYF	TGTGCCAGTACCACACAGGGGGCAGGTTCCTACGAGCAGTACTTC
-	-	TRBJ1-2	TRBV18	CASSADRSYFNYGYTF	TGTGCCAGCTCCGCTGACAGGTCTTACTTTAACTATGGCTACACCTTC
TRBD1	-	TRBJ2-1	TRBV29-1	CSVEDPGTGGVEQFF	TGCAGCGTTGAAGACCCCGGGACAGGAGGGGTTGAGCAGTTCTTC
-	-	TRBJ2-1	TRBV18	CASSPLGGGDNEQFF	TGTGCCAGCTCACCCTTGGGGGGGGGCGACAATGAGCAGTTCTTC
TRBD1	-	TRBJ1-1	TRBV6-5	CASRDGQGTEAFF	TGTGCCAGCAGGGACGGACAGGGCACTGAAGCTTTCTTT
-	once	TRBJ1-2	TRBV9	CASSAGKGAAGYGYTF	TGTGCCAGCAGCGCTGGAAAGGGTGCGGCGGGCTATGGCTACACCTTC
-	-	TRBJ2-2	TRBV12-5	CASGPNRLRSPGELFF	TGTGCTAGTGGTCCGAACAGGCTAAGGTCGCCCGGGGAGCTGTTTTTT
TRBD1	-	TRBJ2-1	TRBV19	CASSTTGTGIYNEQFF	TGTGCCAGTAGTACCACCGGGACAGGTATCTACAATGAGCAGTTCTTC
-	many	TRBJ2-7	TRBV27	CASSLAGQIEQYF	TGTGCCAGCAGTTTAGCGGGACAGATTGAGCAGTACTTC
TRBD2	-	TRBJ2-7	TRBV6-1	CASSELAGANEQYF	TGTGCCAGCAGTGAACTAGCGGGGGCCAACGAGCAGTACTTC
TRBD1	-	TRBJ1-2	TRBV30	CAYDRGSFYGYTF	TGTGCCTATGACAGGGGAAGTTTCTATGGCTACACCTTC
TRBD1	few	TRBJ2-3	TRBV24-1	CATSDPGQGNTDTQYF	TGTGCCACCAGTGATCCCGGACAGGGGAACACAGATACGCAGTATTTT
TRBD2	-	TRBJ2-1	TRBV7-3	CASSFRGGLVNEQFF	TGTGCCAGCAGCTTCCGGGGGGGTCTCGTTAATGAGCAGTTCTTC